Sequencing of this TCR beta chain was carried out in a study of blood T cells in healthy people across ages. Primers used in a second PCR of roughly 6 to 12 cycles were a sample-barcoded 5' primer and a J-beta primer mix. TCRdb independently ran MiXCR on the 5' RACE reads; one entry per CDR3 protein. This table has 700,000 to 850,000 distinct CDR3 sequences, roughly 50% appearing once. Study-level results: Not knowing donor CMV status may have confounded expanded clonotype changes. Both naive CD4+ cell counts and diversity were greater in long-lived donors than in aged donors.

As for this clonotype: Its antigen is not identified.

In terms of origin and age, donors were healthy Caucasian individuals from Russia aged about 6 to 90. At least 6 million PBMCs were isolated per sample. CDR3 length: 15 residues. Per the germline V gene, CDR1 is MNHEY and CDR2 is SVGEGT. V lost 2 bases and J 0 bases, leaving 10 bases between the germline ends. The sequencing input was blood. The TCR was taken from a man at least 80 years old in good health. The rearrangement links TRBV6-2 or TRBV6-3 to TRBJ2-5; D ambiguous. The CDR3 loop is CASSYPDRYQETQYF. The CDR3 nucleotides are TGTGCCAGCAGTTACCCAGACCGATACCAAGAGACCCAGTACTTC.